The clone carrying this TCR beta chain was picked up many times. What it binds is unknown. This sample is drawn from a study of T cells in Graves' hyperthyroidism and ophthalmopathy. Study results and caveats: A model of 13 V-J pairs discriminated ophthalmopathy from stable hyperthyroidism.

Germline V CDR1 and CDR2: MNHEY, SMNVEV (reference sequence). The CDR3 is 13 residues long. J was trimmed by 6 bases and V by 6 bases; bases with no gene match: 8. The CDR3 regions of TCR beta were amplified from RNA transcripts. A set of HTBI primers served as the primers for a first-round RT-PCR of the TCR CDR3. TCRdb re-called the multiplex PCR reads through MiXCR, storing one row per CDR3 protein. The table includes around 340,000 distinct CDR3 sequences, about a sixth detected once. The sequence was collected from a woman aged 40 to 50 with Graves' ophthalmopathy. The J gene is TRBJ2-7, the V gene TRBV27, with 7 bases identical to TRBD1. Source material: blood. The CDR3 protein is CASRPTGAGEQYF. For the CDR3, the DNA is TGTGCCAGCAGGCCCACAGGGGCGGGCGAGCAGTACTTC.